Listed here is a single T cell receptor (beta chain). A much larger clone differs from this one at a single base, so this may be a read error. The same CDR3 also results from other DNA sequences found in this sample. This sample stems from a study of shared clonotypes between healthy human individuals. This CDR3 has 15 residues. In germline, CDR1 is SGHKS, CDR2 YYEKEE (reference sequence). Adults of Caucasian background living in Nashville, Tennessee made up all donors. Unsorted samples relied on 80 million to 95 million PBMCs, which served as the source of genomic DNA. In the original workflow: ImmunoSEQ yielded junction-only sequences lacking quality scores, so filtering differed. Here immunoSEQ multiplex PCR was the method, and the copy in TCRdb shows in-frame clones only, minus some. From that table come the V and J calls and clone size; the DNA was used to work out D and trimming. This sample yields over 400,000 clones, of which approximately 84% are seen a single time; about an eighth belongs to the top ten.

This chain joins TRBV5-5 and TRBJ2-5; 7 bases are shared with TRBD1. This clonotype was obtained from a middle-aged woman in good health. Some clones in this sample may be carry-over from other donors' samples. The sample taken for sequencing was PBMCs. For the CDR3, the DNA is TGCGCCAGCAGCCCCCGAGCAGGGGGTTACGAGACCCAGTACTTC. Translation: CASSPRAGGYETQYF.